A single TCR beta chain is shown here with its context. The antigen this receptor binds is unknown. No base qualities exist here, and no much larger clone lies one base off it. The library was generated by the immunoSEQ multiplex PCR assay. The multiplex PCR relied on a mix of 60 forward primers for TCR Vbeta segments and 13 reverse primers for TCR Jbeta segments. The CDR3 region of rearranged TCR beta genes was amplified from genomic DNA with a multiplex PCR assay. On the Illumina HiSeq System, the amplified TCR beta libraries were sequenced as 87-base-pair reads. The study's processing was this. In a later analysis, roughly 80 million unique TCR beta chains were counted across the roughly 610 repertoires, and roughly 9.9 million of these chains were shared by at least two donors. Raw reads were error-corrected and collapsed into unique sequences with a nearest-neighbor algorithm that merged closely related sequences to remove PCR and sequencing errors. CDR3 sequences were aligned to IMGT reference sequences to assign V, D and J gene segments. Each retained sequence needed at least a six-nucleotide match to both a V gene segment and a J gene segment. Rearrangements were called productive when the CDR3 lacked stop codons and stayed in frame with V and J; all others were non-productive. CDR3 was defined by IMGT convention, running from the second conserved V-encoded cysteine to the conserved J-encoded phenylalanine. In an earlier analysis of 587 of the donors, sequences lacking an unambiguous match to a single V gene segment were excluded. In an earlier analysis of approximately 610 of the donors, V segments were called functional above 56.7% productive rearrangements and were called segregating when the between-donor standard deviation exceeded 5%. To diagnose cytomegalovirus status from the catalog of TCR beta chain sequences, a statistical classification framework was built. V and J gene assignment, in a later analysis, came from comparing TCR nucleotide sequences with IMGT/GENE-DB human TR gene sequences. Using the TCRdist pipeline, a later analysis assigned CDR3 sequences along with most-parsimonious VDJ recombination scenarios. In a later analysis, every TCR beta chain was defined by the combination of its CDR3 amino acid sequence and its V-gene family, and reads without a unique V-gene family were dropped. A later analysis removed 500 to 600 highly shared, low-generation-probability nucleotide sequences to deal with suspected cross-contamination and a sequencing artifact. In a later analysis, a clonal expansion index for each public chain was calculated from normalized within-repertoire ranks of inferred template counts. Generation probabilities in a later analysis came from a VDJ recombination model fitted to out-of-frame rearrangements, and those results were checked against IGoR. A later analysis scored TCR-TCR, TCR-HLA and TCR-CMV co-occurrence with hypergeometric tests, applying a repertoire-size bias correction to TCR pairs. In a later analysis, false discovery rates were estimated by permuting HLA or CMV assignments 20 times. In a later analysis, co-occurring TCRs were grouped using DBSCAN, with TCRdist sequence similarity added in when clustering inside HLA-allele-positive subsets. Repertoires with fewer than 30,000 or more than 120,000 public chains were left out of co-occurrence clustering, as were four to six repertoires with anomalous nucleotide sharing. Entries here come from immuneACCESS through TCRdb and include only in-frame sequences with V and J called. Some clones fail to appear in such tables; in the studies checked, an unresolved V gene covers under half of the shortfall, and the cause of the remainder is unknown. The V and J calls and the clone size are those of that table, but D and trimming were determined from the DNA. This sample comprises tens of thousands of clones, roughly 84% of them detected only once. The leading ten clones occupy less than 4.5% of the sample.

As encoded in the germline V gene, CDR1 is MDHEN while CDR2 is SYDVKM. Trimming at the junction amounts to 2 bases on V and 4 bases on J, and the germline ends lie 11 bases apart. The cysteine opens and the phenylalanine closes a CDR3 of 14 amino acids. The kept DNA is CDR3 alone, 42 bases in frame from the first base. The sample comes from a study of cytomegalovirus exposure and HLA in healthy donors (dated by TCRdb to the late 2010s). Regarding the study in general: An earlier analysis of a few hundred of the donors reported 276 Gb of sequence data and 117 million unique TCR beta sequences obtained from roughly 170 million T cells. The genetic ancestry cluster associated with self-reported Caucasian donors included 70% to 85% of the 398 genotyped donors. Along with the approximately 670-subject first cohort, a separate validation cohort of more than 90 different subjects was used. Genome-wide SNP genotypes for about 65% of the 666 donors were used in a later genetic analysis, which treated that subset as a discovery cohort. The number of typed donors differed by locus: about 620-640 for A, B, C, DRB1 and DQB1; approximately 540 for DQA1; 606 for DPA1; and about 450 for DPB1. Class I and class II HLA loci were covered by the typing at four-digit resolution. Donor age, sex, ethnicity and CMV serostatus were compiled together with the repertoire data. A later analysis re-examined previously published TCR beta repertoires from around 670 donors and added high-resolution HLA genotyping to investigate patterns of TCR occurrence. Roughly 300 gigabases of sequencing data and around 85 million unique TCR sequences made up an early release that covered approximately 700 HLA-typed donors. Rather than drawing on any new phenotypic data, the later analysis identified candidate immune exposures from TCR beta sequences and the way those sequences occurred across donors. The study used immunosequencing to profile the T cell repertoires of approximately 650 subjects and linked those repertoires to cytomegalovirus serostatus. High-throughput TCR immunosequencing, statistical association of individual TCRs with disease status, and machine learning were combined to predict cytomegalovirus infection status. The aim of the study was to test whether cataloging public T cell receptors could identify signatures of past pathogen exposure. About five DR-DQ haplotypes were handled as single units for association and clustering, since linkage in the cohort was strong. An earlier analysis of nearly 600 of the donors applied high-throughput TCR beta sequencing to assess whether each TCR beta V gene segment acted as functional or pseudogenic. All discovery cohort repertoires had been generated on a single sequencing platform. On average, 235,054 unique TCR beta nucleotide sequences were sequenced per donor among several hundred genotyped donors of the cohort, with 15% to 20% of those sequences being non-productive.

The cohort comprised more than 550 healthy bone marrow donors. At the time of sampling, every cohort member was nominally healthy, though immune exposures that went unrecorded were likely present. The donor tested CMV seronegative, placing the donor among the approximately 360 seronegative members of the cohort. Each donor provided a peripheral blood sample, and peripheral blood mononuclear cells were used for TCR beta sequencing. The Qiagen DNeasy Blood Extraction Kit was used to extract genomic DNA from the blood cell samples. Study-wide conclusions, independent of this receptor: A later genetic analysis associated a missense DCLRE1C variant with V-gene and J-gene trimming of TCR beta chains, and an independent cohort replicated the association. Presence/absence analyses assumed roughly uniform sequencing depth across donors, an assumption that may not hold. A later analysis found that TCR association rates varied across HLA loci, with DRB1 alleles showing the most associated TCRs and HLA-C alleles the fewest. A further reported finding was that TCR beta sequences accurately predicted the HLA-A and HLA-B alleles for most subjects in the first cohort. Broadly in line with IMGT annotations, most TCR beta V segments showed up in productive rearrangements about 87% or about 30% of the time in an earlier analysis of around 550 of the donors. According to a later analysis, parvovirus B19, influenza, CMV and Epstein-Barr virus appeared linked to several top co-occurrence clusters. Compared with equally common non-associated chains, HLA-associated TCR beta chains in a later analysis were more clonally expanded and had lower generation probabilities. A group of highly shared sequence variants was considered likely to be a technical artifact of the sequencing pipeline. Because the 87-base-pair reads could not distinguish some IMGT-functional V segments, including TRBV6-2 and TRBV6-3, those segments were excluded. Most CMV-associated TCR beta chains appeared to be HLA-restricted in a later analysis, and the HLA associations seemed to be driven largely by CMV exposure. When HLA alleles, especially DR and DQ, strongly co-occurred, TCR associations were difficult to assign to individual alleles. CMV serostatus was the only immune exposure information available for the cohort. At a false discovery rate of 0.05, a later analysis linked some 17,000 TCR beta sequences to specific HLA alleles. HLA typing was unavailable for some donors at each locus, so association tests used only the typed subset. Linkage disequilibrium might explain the correlated functional status among segregating V segments, but an unknown experimental factor could not be excluded. Most TCR sequences were observed very rarely across donors, whereas some public TCRs were present in many individuals. The authors suggested that the approach could potentially be extended to other disease states and immunological phenotypes. Cytomegalovirus status was reported to be diagnosed by the classifier with high specificity and sensitivity in both the original and validation cohorts. According to a later genetic analysis, donors in an Asian-associated ancestry cluster had fewer N-insertions in productive TCRs than the approximately 630-donor mean. Roughly 15 rarely observed V segments, including chromosome 9 orphons, were excluded from the earlier analysis of about 600 of the donors because counts were too low. In the study, approximately 150 TCR beta chains were listed as associated with cytomegalovirus. In vitro tests confirmed that three of the cytomegalovirus-associated TCR beta chains recognize cytomegalovirus antigens. This cohort had only TCR beta chains sequenced, and the lack of alpha or paired-chain data limited which features could be detected.

In this chain, TRBV28 is recombined with TRBJ1-2; a tentative D match to TRBD1 spans 6 bases. The sequencing input was PBMCs. The clonotype was recovered from a young woman in good health and CMV-seronegative. DNA sequence: TGTGCCAGCAGTTTAAAGGGACAATCCTATGGCTACACCTTC. This codes for CASSLKGQSYGYTF.